This T cell receptor beta chain was found in a study of T cell changes during pregnancy in multiple sclerosis. Germline V CDR1 and CDR2: MNHEY, SVGAGI. V dropped 5 bases and J dropped 8; count of bases not matched to a gene: 4. The CDR3 has 13 residues. Measured with immunoSEQ multiplex PCR; TCRdb has only the in-frame clones, and not every one. Here the sample spans 90,000 to 95,000 clones, just under 95% being singletons. V gene TRBV6-5 combines with J gene TRBJ2-7; TRBD2 matches 12 bases. This specimen was peripheral blood, taken in the first trimester of pregnancy. This TCR was recovered from a female donor with multiple sclerosis, enrolled in a pregnancy study. The CDR3 here is CASSPGTSGQQYF. CDR3 DNA sequence: TGTGCCAGCAGTCCCGGGACTAGCGGGCAGCAGTACTTC.